This T cell receptor (beta chain) was sequenced during a study of OX40 agonist ivuxolimab in advanced cancers. For the wider study: Ivuxolimab was a fully human IgG2 agonistic monoclonal antibody targeting the costimulatory receptor OX40 (CD134). Intravenous ivuxolimab was administered to patients every 2 weeks at six dose levels: 0.01, 0.1, 0.3, 1.5, 3 and 10 mg/kg. Partial responses occurred in three dose-escalation patients, of whom one had hepatocellular carcinoma and two had cutaneous melanoma. Patients were allowed to have had prior anti-PD-1, anti-PD-L1 or anti-CTLA-4 therapy, and 30% to 50% of the dose-escalation patients had previously received checkpoint inhibitors. Of the approximately 50 dose-escalation patients, hepatocellular carcinoma was present in 19, melanoma in roughly 15, renal cell carcinoma in 9 and head and neck cancer in 9. The purpose of peripheral TCRbeta sequencing was to test whether ivuxolimab changed TCR sequence diversity and led to clonal T-cell expansion. A male proportion of roughly 80% and a mean age of approximately 60 years, ranging from about 23 to 79, were recorded for the dose-escalation cohort. The paper reports the monotherapy dose-escalation portion (N ≈ 52 patients) of the phase I ivuxolimab trial.

Genomic DNA was isolated from the sorted cells so that the TCRbeta CDR3 region could be sequenced. The immunoSEQ Assay was used for sequencing of TCRbeta CDR3 regions. The table was pulled from immuneACCESS by TCRdb, which kept in-frame rearrangements only. Such tables lose some clones; where checked, under half of the loss comes from unresolved V genes, and the rest has no known cause. Across this sample there are some 85,000 clones, with about 90% seen only once. Under 2% of the sample is held by the ten biggest clonotypes. Turning to this clone: The target of this receptor is not known. No quality values exist for individual bases; no much larger clone is one base distant.

General findings and caveats noted by the study authors: The antigen specificity of the peripheral T cells that underwent clonal expansion was not determined. Low levels of normalized T-cell clonal expansion were also seen in some patients who did not respond. In the 0.1-3.0 mg/kg groups, partial responders had among the lowest normalized peripheral clonal expansion, particularly in CD8+ T cells. On average, CD8+ T cells showed more expanded clones than CD4+ T cells after ivuxolimab. At doses of 0.1 to 3.0 mg/kg, clonal expansion of both CD4+ and CD8+ blood T cells was observed from baseline to week 6.

Patients with a history of autoimmune disease or receiving systemic immunosuppression were excluded from the trial. Peripheral blood for TCR sequencing was drawn from every dose cohort at baseline, at cycle 4 day 1 and at cycle 7 day 1. Samples came from an open-label, multicenter, first-in-human phase I dose-escalation trial of ivuxolimab. Adults with locally advanced or metastatic head and neck squamous cell, hepatocellular, melanoma or renal cell carcinoma were enrolled in the trial. Before TCR sequencing, CD4+ T cells and CD8+ T cells from peripheral blood were sorted into separate populations. V is trimmed back by 3 bases and J by 4 bases, and the junction contains 5 bases that no gene match accounts for. The germline V gene sets CDR1 to SGHRS and CDR2 to YFSETQ. The CDR3 starts with the cysteine, ends with the phenylalanine, and has 15 residues. The read is trimmed to its CDR3 DNA, 45 bases read in frame from base 1.

Sample: CD4+ or CD8+ T cells sorted from blood, taken in a trial of the OX40 agonist ivuxolimab. Rearrangement joined TRBV5-1 to TRBJ2-1; 9 central nucleotides agree with TRBD1. The source of this sequence is an adult with an advanced solid tumor such as melanoma, head and neck, liver or kidney cancer. The DNA sequence follows: TGCGCCAGCAGCTGGACAGGGGAAGTTTACAATGAGCAGTTCTTC. It translates to CASSWTGEVYNEQFF.